This T cell receptor beta chain was recorded in a study of CD8 T cells in ankylosing spondylitis. V was trimmed by 1 base and J by 5 bases, leaving 11 bases between them. This CDR3 spans 14 amino acids. Looked up from germline, CDR1 is KGHSH and CDR2 is LQKENI. A note on this clonotype: Its antigen is still unknown.

With molecular barcodes, quantitative 5'-RACE was used to make the TCR beta libraries. Each CDR3 protein is one row after TCRdb ran MiXCR on the 5' RACE reads. This repertoire shows fewer than 650,000 distinct CDR3 sequences, about 12% found once; its top ten account for about 6.5%. Regarding the study as a whole: Peripheral blood samples showed relatively rare disease-linked clones, and these clones were CD8+. One TCR beta motif, made up of several highly homologous variants, appeared characteristic of ankylosing spondylitis blood. The study looked at matched synovial fluid samples from ankylosing spondylitis patients. Disease-linked clones were reported to be significantly enriched there.

This chain connects TRBV18 to TRBJ2-5; D is ambiguous. The sample taken for sequencing was blood, either unsorted or a sorted T cell fraction (not recorded which). This receptor was identified in a male donor with ankylosing spondylitis. CDR3 residues: CASSPQGQRETQYF. CDR3 nucleotides: TGTGCCAGCTCACCACAGGGCCAAAGGGAGACCCAGTACTTC.